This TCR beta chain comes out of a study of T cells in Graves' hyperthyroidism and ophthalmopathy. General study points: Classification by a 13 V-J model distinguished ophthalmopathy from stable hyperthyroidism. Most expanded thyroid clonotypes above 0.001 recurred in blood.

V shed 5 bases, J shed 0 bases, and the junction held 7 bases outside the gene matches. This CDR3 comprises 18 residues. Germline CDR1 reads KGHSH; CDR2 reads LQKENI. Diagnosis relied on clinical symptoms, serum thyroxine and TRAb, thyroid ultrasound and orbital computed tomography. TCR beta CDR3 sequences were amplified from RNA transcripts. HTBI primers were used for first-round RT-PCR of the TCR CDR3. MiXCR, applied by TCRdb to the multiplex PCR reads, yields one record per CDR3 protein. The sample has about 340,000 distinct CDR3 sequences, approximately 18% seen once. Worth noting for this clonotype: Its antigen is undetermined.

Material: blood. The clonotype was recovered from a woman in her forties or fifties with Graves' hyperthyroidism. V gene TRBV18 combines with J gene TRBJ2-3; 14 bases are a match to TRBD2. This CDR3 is CASSSSGLAGGSTDTQYF. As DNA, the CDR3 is TGTGCCAGCTCATCCAGTGGACTAGCGGGAGGAAGCACAGATACGCAGTATTTT. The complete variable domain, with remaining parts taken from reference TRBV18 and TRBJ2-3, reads NAGVMQNPRHLVRRRGQEARLRCSPMKGHSHVYWYRQLPEEGLKFMVYLQKENIIDESGMPKERFSAEFPKEGPSILRIQQVVRGDSAAYFCASSSSGLAGGSTDTQYFGPGTRLTVL.